This T cell receptor (beta chain) was identified in a study of blood T cell repertoires in COVID-19. Study as a whole: The cDNA or gDNA used as material had been derived from T cells, B-cell-depleted T cells, or PBMCs.

Only in-frame clones appear in the TCRdb table, and some are missing; sequencing was by immunoSEQ multiplex PCR. This table has 150,000 to 200,000 clones, 60% to 85% appearing once. Sequencing used peripheral blood. The receptor's source is a man in his fifties or sixties with acute or convalescent COVID-19.

CDR3: CASSEGATYGYTF. Here the CDR3 DNA reads TGTGCCAGCAGTGAGGGCGCGACCTATGGCTACACCTTC. The chain is built from TRBV2 and TRBJ1-2; D unclear. Trimming shortened V by 3 bases and J by 4 bases, and 9 bases separated the two germline ends. This CDR3 is 13 amino acids long. Germline loops: CDR1 SNHLY, CDR2 FYNNEI.